This T cell receptor (beta chain) was sequenced for a study of breast tumors, draining lymph nodes, adjacent tissues. Findings of the study overall: The data were judged consistent with most tumor T cells coming from lymph node and expanding in tumor. Tumors had less TCR diversity than lymph nodes, more than nontumor tissue.

TCRdb itself ran the multiplex PCR reads through MiXCR, one entry per CDR3 protein. The data contain around 230,000 distinct CDR3 sequences, nearly 35% of them singletons. Breast cancer patients provided tissue from their axillary draining lymph nodes. This clonotype was seen many times. No antigen is known for it. Germline values: CDR1 SGDLS, CDR2 YYNGEE. Trimming removed 0 bases at V and 9 bases at J, with 13 bases between. The CDR3 contains 15 residues. Sequencing was performed on axillary lymph node tissue. This clonotype was obtained from a female donor with breast cancer. Some clones in this sample may be carry-over from other donors' samples. V is TRBV9 and J is TRBJ1-6; D is undetermined. The CDR3 DNA follows: TGTGCCAGCAGCGTAGATCCGATAGCGGGTTCACCCCTCCACTTT. Protein product: CASSVDPIAGSPLHF.